These 25 T cell receptor beta chains were all obtained from the same sample, sequenced in a study of cytomegalovirus exposure and HLA in healthy donors. Use of 60 Vbeta and 13 Jbeta primers characterized the PCR. Here immunoSEQ multiplex PCR was the method, and the copy in TCRdb shows in-frame clones only, minus some. Among 65,000 to 85,000 clones, more than 60% were seen once, and the ten largest hold approximately 3%. The sequenced material came from PBMCs. The receptor set was obtained from a man aged 45 to 65 in good health and CMV-seropositive.

The V call is TRBV30, the J call TRBJ2-6; the D is unclear. Germline V lookup: CDR1 GTSNPN, CDR2 SVGIG (reference sequence). CDR3 length: 16 residues. Trimming pared 7 bases from V and 4 bases from J, leaving 20 bases between. The CDR3 is CAFSLPGTSGANVLTF. The CDR3 DNA is TGTGCCTTCTCCCTTCCAGGCACCTCGGGGGCCAACGTCCTGACTTTC.

The V call is TRBV29-1, the J call TRBJ2-1; 10 bases map to TRBD2. Germline V lookup: CDR1 SQVTM, CDR2 ANQGSEA. The CDR3 extends over 19 amino acids. Trimming cost V 4 bases and J 3 bases; bases outside gene matches: 18. Written as DNA, the CDR3 is TGCAGCGTTGTATCAATAGGGACTAGCGTCGCACAAAACTACAATGAGCAGTTCTTC. It is translated as CSVVSIGTSVAQNYNEQFF.

This chain links TRBV2 with TRBJ2-2; 7 nucleotides line up with TRBD2. J was trimmed by 7 bases and V by 2 bases; bases with no gene match: 4. Germline V gives CDR1 SNHLY, CDR2 FYNNEI. This CDR3 contains 14 residues. In DNA form, the CDR3 reads TGTGCCAGCAGTGAACGGGGGGATATCGGGGAGCTGTTTTTT. It codes for CASSERGDIGELFF.

J is TRBJ2-5 and V is TRBV5-5, with TRBD1 matching over 7 bases. The closer fit of TRBJ2-7 to the DNA end suggests the J call may be wrong. The CDR3 contains 13 residues. The V gene's germline CDR1 is SGHKS and CDR2 YYEKEE (reference sequence). CDR3 amino acids: CASSLGTVYEQYF. The DNA for the CDR3 is TGTGCCAGCAGCCTCGGGACAGTCTACGAGCAGTACTTC.

This chain joins TRBV5-1 and TRBJ2-7; a possible D gene is TRBD2 (6 bases). Germline V gene lookup returns CDR1 SGHRS and CDR2 YFSETQ. The CDR3 extends over 13 amino acids. V was pared by 3 bases and J by 3 bases, with 10 bases between. In DNA, the CDR3 is TGCGCCAGCAGCTGGGACTCCTACTACGAGCAGTACTTC. It codes for CASSWDSYYEQYF.

The chain combines TRBV5-5 with TRBJ1-4; unclear D gene. The germline V gene has CDR1 SGHKS and CDR2 YYEKEE (reference sequence). V was cut by 4 bases and J by 0 bases, with 10 bases left in between. This CDR3 contains 15 residues. CDR3 in DNA: TGTGCCAGCAGCCCCCCTATTGCAACTAATGAAAAACTGTTTTTT. As protein: CASSPPIATNEKLFF.

The V gene is TRBV18, the J gene TRBJ2-1; 10 nucleotides align to TRBD2. Germline values: CDR1 KGHSH, CDR2 LQKENI. The J segment lost 8 bases and the V segment lost 0 bases, leaving 4 bases of the junction unmatched. The CDR3 is 15 residues long. The CDR3 is CASSPPSLAGDEQFF. As DNA, the CDR3 is TGTGCCAGCTCACCACCTTCCCTAGCGGGAGATGAGCAGTTCTTC.

This chain connects TRBV20-1 to TRBJ1-2; possible D gene TRBD1, 5 bases. V lost 5 bases and J 7 bases, leaving 11 bases between the germline ends. The CDR3 extends over 11 amino acids. In germline, CDR1 is DFQATT, CDR2 SNEGSKA (reference sequence). The CDR3 loop is CSASGFAGYTF. DNA of the CDR3: TGCAGTGCTTCAGGGTTTGCTGGCTACACCTTC.

This CDR3 is CASSDPSGSSYNEQFF. The CDR3 DNA sequence: TGTGCCAGCAGTGACCCCAGCGGGAGCTCCTACAATGAGCAGTTCTTC. This rearrangement joins TRBV25-1 to TRBJ2-1, with 8 positions matching TRBD2. In germline, CDR1 is MGHDK, CDR2 SYGVNS. CDR3 length equals 16 residues. The trim removed 3 bases at V and 0 bases at J, leaving 4 bases unmatched.

The chain combines TRBV11-2 with TRBJ2-2; tentatively, D is TRBD2 (6 bases). This CDR3 has 17 amino acids. Trimming cost V 2 bases and J 1 base, with 14 bases left between them. Germline loops: CDR1 SGHAT, CDR2 FQNNGV. As DNA, the CDR3 is TGTGCCAGCAGCTTAACACGGGACTTACTGAACACCGGGGAGCTGTTTTTT. Its protein product is CASSLTRDLLNTGELFF.

Only one count was recorded for this clone. CDR3 DNA: TGTGCCACCAGCAGAGTACCGGGACTAGCGGCCAGCCCCCGAGGGGAGCAGTACTTC. Encoded protein: CATSRVPGLAASPRGEQYF. The chain links TRBV15 to TRBJ2-7; TRBD2 aligns across 11 bases. Germline CDR1 and CDR2: LNHNV and YYDKDF (reference sequence). The CDR3 contains 19 residues. The V segment lost 1 base and the J segment 7 bases; nucleotides outside the gene matches: 18.

The rearrangement links TRBV7-9 to TRBJ1-5; D gene unclear. Trimming removed 4 bases at V and 9 bases at J, with 13 bases between. CDR1 and CDR2 from the germline V gene are SEHNR and FQNEAQ (reference sequence). The CDR3 has 13 residues. CDR3 sequence reads: CASSSRPGWPQHF. The DNA of the CDR3 is TGTGCCAGCAGCTCCCGACCAGGTTGGCCCCAGCATTTT.

This sequence joins TRBV5-1 and TRBJ2-5, with D possibly TRBD1 on 5 matching bases. With the DNA end fitting TRBJ2-7 better, the J assignment may be wrong. The CDR3 is 11 amino acids. Germline CDR1 SGHRS, CDR2 YFSETQ. DNA for the CDR3: TGCGCCAGCAAAGGGGCATACGAGCAGTACTTC. This encodes CASKGAYEQYF.

A remark on this clone: Distinct nucleotide sequences in the sample also encode this CDR3. This chain connects TRBV7-9 to TRBJ2-3; tentative D call: TRBD2 (6 bases). CDR1 SEHNR and CDR2 FQNEAQ come from the germline V gene (reference sequence). This CDR3 comprises 14 residues. The ends were cut back, 1 base at V and 5 bases at J, with 10 bases in the middle. CDR3 residues: CASSLGLVLDTQYF. The DNA of the CDR3 is TGTGCCAGCAGCTTAGGACTAGTTTTAGATACGCAGTATTTT.

The chain recombines TRBV27 with TRBJ2-7, with TRBD2 as a possible D gene (6 bases). Deletions cut 3 bases from V and 0 bases from J, with 12 bases between. The CDR3 covers 15 residues. Germline loops: CDR1 MNHEY, CDR2 SMNVEV (reference sequence). CDR3 sequence: CASSLSGYSSYEQYF. DNA for the CDR3: TGTGCCAGCAGTTTGAGCGGGTATAGCTCCTACGAGCAGTACTTC.

This clone was seen more than once but under ten times. The J gene is TRBJ1-1, the V gene TRBV19; TRBD1 might be the D (5 bases). Germline V lookup: CDR1 LNHDA, CDR2 SQIVND (reference sequence). The V end lost 5 bases, the J end lost 1 base, and 14 bases lay between the germline ends. This CDR3 has 15 residues. The CDR3 DNA is TGTGCCAGTAGTCCGAAAGACAGAGAGAACACTGAAGCTTTCTTT. Translation gives CASSPKDRENTEAFF.

The CDR3 DNA follows: TGTGCCAGCAGTGCGCCAGGGTGGAAGGAAGAGACCCAGTACTTC. Its translation is CASSAPGWKEETQYF. This sequence joins TRBV2 and TRBJ2-5; possibly TRBD1 for D (5 bases). Germline values: CDR1 SNHLY, CDR2 FYNNEI. This CDR3 spans 15 amino acids. V was pared by 4 bases and J by 3 bases, with 15 bases between. The complete variable domain, with remaining parts taken from reference TRBV2 and TRBJ2-5, reads EPEVTQTPSHQVTQMGQEVILRCVPISNHLYFYWYRQILGQKVEFLVSFYNNEISEKSEIFDDQFSVERPDGSNFTLKIRSTKLEDSAMYFCASSAPGWKEETQYFGPGTRLLVL.

The V gene is TRBV9, the J gene TRBJ1-2, with D unresolved. This CDR3 comprises 12 residues. Germline V gives CDR1 SGDLS, CDR2 YYNGEE. Trimming left V 4 bases short and J 7 bases short, with 11 bases between. CDR3 sequence reads: CASSSSGSGYTF. For the CDR3, the DNA is TGTGCCAGCAGCAGTAGCGGGTCTGGCTACACCTTC.

The V call is TRBV18, the J call TRBJ1-1, with 8 nucleotides matching TRBD1. The CDR3 spans 17 residues. V was clipped by 1 base and J by 2 bases; unmatched bases: 9. The germline V gene encodes CDR1 KGHSH and CDR2 LQKENI. This CDR3 reads CASSPLSGQGLNTEAFF. The CDR3 nucleotides are TGTGCCAGCTCACCACTCTCAGGACAGGGATTAAACACTGAAGCTTTCTTT.

The chain carries TRBV11-3 and TRBJ1-1; D unresolved. This CDR3 is 12 amino acids long. Germline V gives CDR1 SGHNT, CDR2 YENEEA. Trimming took off 5 bases at V and 3 bases at J, with 7 bases between the two ends. DNA for the CDR3: TGTGCCAGCAGCCTTCGGGACACTGAAGCTTTCTTT. This translates into CASSLRDTEAFF.

This chain uses TRBV2 with TRBJ2-2; 11 nucleotides match TRBD2. The CDR3 loop spans 16 amino acids. Germline-derived CDR1 and CDR2 are SNHLY and FYNNEI. V shed 6 bases, J shed 6 bases, and the junction held 9 bases outside the gene matches. CDR3 in DNA: TGTGCCAGCAGAGTACTAGCGGGAGAGGGGCCCGGGGAGCTGTTTTTT. This translates into CASRVLAGEGPGELFF.

The chain uses TRBV7-7 and TRBJ2-7; TRBD2 agrees at 7 bases. Germline lookup yields CDR1 SSHAT and CDR2 FNYEAQ (reference sequence). The CDR3 loop spans 13 amino acids. Losses at the gene ends were 5 bases for V and 7 bases for J; bases not matched to a gene: 8. CDR3 in DNA: TGTGCCAGCAGCCCGGAATGGGGAGGGGAGCAGTACTTC. Translating it yields CASSPEWGGEQYF.

Only one count was recorded for this clone. This sequence joins TRBV7-8 and TRBJ2-7, with a tentative D call TRBD1 (6 bases). V dropped 1 base and J dropped 4 bases, with 8 bases sitting between them. This CDR3 region has 13 residues. The germline V gene has CDR1 SGHVS and CDR2 FQNEAQ. The CDR3 here is CASSLDRAYEQYF. CDR3 nucleotides: TGTGCCAGCAGCTTAGACAGGGCGTACGAGCAGTACTTC. The variable domain in full, with the rest retrieved from reference TRBV7-8 and TRBJ2-7, is GAGVSQSPRYKVAKRGQDVALRCDPISGHVSLFWYQQALGQGPEFLTYFQNEAQLDKSGLPSDRFFAERPEGSVSTLKIQRTQQEDSAVYLCASSLDRAYEQYFGPGTRLTVT.

The chain couples TRBV18 to TRBJ2-5; 10 bases fit TRBD1. The CDR3 sequence is 13 residues long. Germline V gives CDR1 KGHSH, CDR2 LQKENI. The V gene end was trimmed by 6 bases and the J gene end by 6 bases; junction bases not matched to a gene: 4. The CDR3 reads CASSGDRGQTQYF. In DNA form, the CDR3 reads TGTGCCAGCTCCGGGGACAGGGGACAGACCCAGTACTTC.

Note on this clone: Its ends do not fully match the called genes, so a read error is possible. The chain carries TRBV25-1 and TRBJ2-4; D is perhaps TRBD2 (6 bases). In germline, CDR1 is MGHDK, CDR2 SYGVNS. The CDR3 extends over 14 amino acids. The CDR3 nucleotides read TGTGCCAGCAGTGACGCGGGGTCCAAAAACAGTCAGTACTTC. It translates to CASSDAGSKNSQYF.